The 15 T cell receptor beta chains given below trace back to one sample, sequenced in a study of blood T cell repertoires in COVID-19. TCRdb keeps only in-frame clones here, not all; method: immunoSEQ multiplex PCR. The sample has about 240,000 clones; 80% to 85% are singletons. The specimen sequenced was peripheral blood. The receptors shown here come from a woman between 18 and 29 years old with acute or convalescent COVID-19.

The V call is TRBV19, the J call TRBJ1-5; a possible D gene is TRBD1 (6 bases). Trimming shortened V by 6 bases and J by 5 bases, and 8 bases separated the two germline ends. This CDR3 has 12 residues. CDR1 and CDR2 (germline): LNHDA, SQIVND (reference sequence). The CDR3 sequence is CASRQGYQPQHF. As DNA, the CDR3 is TGTGCCAGTAGGCAGGGGTATCAGCCCCAGCATTTT.

This clone was recorded only once. The V and J genes are TRBV7-6 and TRBJ2-1, with 7 bases lining up with TRBD1. Germline CDR1 SGHVS, CDR2 FNYEAQ. The CDR3 runs 13 residues. J was trimmed by 8 bases and V by 5 bases; bases with no gene match: 6. Here the CDR3 DNA reads TGTGCCAGCAGCCGAAAGGGGGCGGATGAGCAGTTCTTC. Residues: CASSRKGADEQFF. The whole variable domain, remainder taken from reference TRBV7-6 and TRBJ2-1, is GAGVSQSPRYKVTKRGQDVALRCDPISGHVSLYWYRQALGQGPEFLTYFNYEAQQDKSGLPNDRFSAERPEGSISTLTIQRTEQRDSAMYRCASSRKGADEQFFGPGTRLTVL.

The chain couples TRBV7-3 to TRBJ1-2, with TRBD1 matching 7 bases. Unmatched junction bases numbered 10, after V lost 4 bases and J lost 5 bases. From germline, CDR1 is SGHTA and CDR2 FQGTGA. The CDR3 has 15 residues. CDR3 sequence reads: CASSSGQTSSYGYTF. The CDR3, as DNA: TGTGCCAGCAGCTCGGGACAGACCTCCTCATATGGCTACACCTTC.

The chain couples TRBV18 to TRBJ2-3; D perhaps matches TRBD2 (6 bases). V lost 3 bases and J 5 bases, leaving 12 bases between the germline ends. The CDR3 covers 14 residues. CDR1 KGHSH and CDR2 LQKENI come from the germline V gene. The chain's CDR3 is CASSPRREQDTQYF. In nucleotides, the CDR3 is TGTGCCAGCTCACCCCGTCGGGAGCAAGATACGCAGTATTTT.

The chain employs TRBV27 and TRBJ2-2; weak D call: TRBD2 (6 bases). Trimming shortened V by 7 bases and J by 5 bases, and 8 bases separated the two germline ends. Germline V gives CDR1 MNHEY, CDR2 SMNVEV (reference sequence). The CDR3 has 12 amino acids. As DNA, the CDR3 is TGTGCCAGCATCGGGAGAACCGGGGAGCTGTTTTTT. As protein: CASIGRTGELFF.

The chain recombines TRBV28 with TRBJ1-2; a possible D gene is TRBD1 (6 bases). Deletions cut 7 bases from V and 6 bases from J, with 12 bases between. The CDR3 is made up of 12 amino acids. Per germline, CDR1 MDHEN and CDR2 SYDVKM. CDR3 in amino acids: CASTTDRDGYTF. In DNA form, the CDR3 reads TGTGCCAGCACCACGGACAGAGATGGCTACACCTTC.

The chain is built from TRBV14 and TRBJ2-7, with 8 bases matching TRBD1. The CDR3 is made up of 14 amino acids. V lost 4 bases and J lost 3; bases outside the gene matches: 5. Germline V gene data show CDR1 as SGHDN and CDR2 as FVKESK. Here the CDR3 reads CASSLRGLDYEQYF. DNA for the CDR3: TGTGCCAGCAGCCTCAGGGGGCTCGACTACGAGCAGTACTTC. Full variable domain (rest looked up from reference TRBV14 and TRBJ2-7): EAGVTQFPSHSVIEKGQTVTLRCDPISGHDNLYWYRRVMGKEIKFLLHFVKESKQDESGMPNNRFLAERTGGTYSTLKVQPAELEDSGVYFCASSLRGLDYEQYFGPGTRLTVT.

The chain is built from TRBV3-1 (or the pseudogene TRBV3-2) and TRBJ1-2; tentative D call: TRBD1 (5 bases). The V end was cut by 1 base, the J end by 2 bases, with 5 bases between. Germline V gene lookup returns CDR1 LGHDT and CDR2 YNNKEL (reference sequence). The CDR3 is 13 amino acids. The DNA of the CDR3 is TGTGCCAGCAGCCAAGGGGGCAACTATGGCTACACCTTC. As protein: CASSQGGNYGYTF.

The rearrangement joins TRBV30 to TRBJ2-2; 7 bases line up with TRBD1. Germline lookup yields CDR1 GTSNPN and CDR2 SVGIG (reference sequence). CDR3 length equals 15 residues. The V gene end was trimmed by 2 bases and the J gene end by 0 bases; junction bases not matched to a gene: 3. The CDR3 nucleotides read TGTGCCTGGAGTCAGGGGGTCTCGAACACCGGGGAGCTGTTTTTT. Translating gives CAWSQGVSNTGELFF.

V and J are TRBV27 and TRBJ2-7; 7 bases are shared with TRBD2. Germline CDR1 MNHEY, CDR2 SMNVEV (reference sequence). The CDR3 runs 15 residues. V gave up 5 bases and J gave up 1 base; unmatched junction bases: 8. The CDR3 bases are TGTGCCAGCAGTCAGACTAGCCCACCATCCTACGAGCAGTACTTC. Its translation is CASSQTSPPSYEQYF.

The chain couples TRBV5-1 to TRBJ2-3, with TRBD1 identical over 8 bases. Germline V gene sequence: CDR1 SGHRS, CDR2 YFSETQ. Trimming at V came to 3 bases and at J to 1 base, leaving 7 bases not matched to a gene. The CDR3 extends over 16 amino acids. The CDR3 reads CASSWQGAGGTDTQYF. In DNA, the CDR3 is TGCGCCAGCAGCTGGCAGGGGGCGGGCGGCACAGATACGCAGTATTTT.

This clone was seen only a few times. The V and J genes are TRBV9 and TRBJ2-1; D may be TRBD2 (6 bases). The CDR3 spans 17 residues. Germline CDR1 SGDLS, CDR2 YYNGEE. Trimming pared 0 bases from V and 3 bases from J, leaving 16 bases between. The CDR3 reads CASSVDSPADYYNEQFF. The CDR3 DNA follows: TGTGCCAGCAGCGTAGACAGCCCGGCGGACTACTACAATGAGCAGTTCTTC.

The rearrangement uses TRBV30 and TRBJ1-5; TRBD1 matches at 9 bases. V lost 3 bases to trimming and J lost 0 bases; unmatched junction nucleotides: 3. Per the germline V gene, CDR1 is GTSNPN and CDR2 is SVGIG (reference sequence). The CDR3 length is 15 residues. The CDR3 here is CAWSTGGVSNQPQHF. The CDR3 nucleotides are TGTGCCTGGAGCACAGGGGGCGTTAGCAATCAGCCCCAGCATTTT.

The sample holds a few counts of this clone. V gene TRBV10-3 combines with J gene TRBJ1-6; 7 bases map to TRBD1. V lost 7 bases and J lost 6; bases outside the gene matches: 3. The length of the CDR3 is 13 residues. The V gene's germline CDR1 is ENHRY and CDR2 SYGVKD. DNA for the CDR3: TGTGCCATCAATAGGGACAGTAATTCACCCCTCCACTTT. It codes for CAINRDSNSPLHF.

V gene TRBV2 combines with J gene TRBJ1-2, with a weak D call TRBD1 (6 bases). Germline V gene lookup returns CDR1 SNHLY and CDR2 FYNNEI. This CDR3 region has 15 residues. Trimming took 1 base from V and 4 from J, leaving 13 bases between them. CDR3 protein: CASSEGPGRGYGYTF. CDR3 sequence (DNA): TGTGCCAGCAGTGAAGGTCCCGGCAGGGGCTATGGCTACACCTTC.